The rows below give T cell receptor beta chains drawn from one sample of a study of T-cell reconstitution after alpha-beta-depleted transplantation in children. TCRdb re-analysed the PCR reads in MiXCR, keeping a single row per CDR3 protein. The table has about 460,000 distinct CDR3 sequences, about 10% seen once. Sequencing was performed on PBMCs, taken before TCRalphabeta/CD19-depleted stem cell transplant. The receptors were gathered from a child under 10 years old with inherited bone marrow failure, due to receive a stem cell transplant. Each CDR3 is given with its conserved first and last residue. D genes are given only for firm matches. Size values are once, few and many counts, or a class for expanded clones, and some rows have none.

v_gene,d_gene,j_gene,abundance,CDR3nt,CDR3aa
TRBV4-1,TRBD2,TRBJ2-1,many,TGCGCCAGCAGCCTACAATCCCTTCCCGGGACTAGCGGGGACAATGAGCAGTTCTTC,CASSLQSLPGTSGDNEQFF
TRBV11-2,TRBD2,TRBJ2-1,many,TGTGCCAGCAGCTTATTCGGGACTAGGGGTAATGAGCAGTTCTTC,CASSLFGTRGNEQFF
TRBV7-9,TRBD1,TRBJ2-7,.,TGTGCCAGCAGCAAACGACAGGGGATTGTCTACGAGCAGTACTTC,CASSKRQGIVYEQYF
TRBV27,.,TRBJ2-2,many,TGTGCCAGCAGTTTATCGACCTCCACCGGGGAGCTGTTTTTT,CASSLSTSTGELFF
TRBV7-2,TRBD2,TRBJ2-2,.,TGTGCCAGCAGCTTTTACTTGCGAGCGGGAGGAAGCGGGGAGCTGTTTTTT,CASSFYLRAGGSGELFF
TRBV28,.,TRBJ2-3,many,TGTGCCAGCAGTTTATACCCAGGGGCGAGCACAGATACGCAGTATTTT,CASSLYPGASTDTQYF
TRBV6-1,.,TRBJ2-7,many,TGTGCCAGCAGTGAAGCCTGGGCGCCGTCCTACGAGCAGTACTTC,CASSEAWAPSYEQYF
TRBV20-1,TRBD2,TRBJ2-3,many,TGCAGTGCTAGAGTAGAGGGAGGGAGCACAGATACGCAGTATTTT,CSARVEGGSTDTQYF
TRBV29-1,.,TRBJ1-1,.,TGCAGCGTTCGGTTGGGGAACACTGAAGCTTTCTTT,CSVRLGNTEAFF
TRBV29-1,.,TRBJ1-3,many,TGCAGCGTTCGGACATTAGGGCCCGGTGGAAACACCATATATTTT,CSVRTLGPGGNTIYF
TRBV5-1,.,TRBJ2-3,.,TGCGCCAGCAGCCTACCGACAAGAGCTAGCACAGATACGCAGTATTTT,CASSLPTRASTDTQYF
TRBV29-1,.,TRBJ2-5,many,TGCAGCGCTCTATACCAAGAGACCCAGTACTTC,CSALYQETQYF
TRBV28,TRBD1,TRBJ1-5,many,TGTGCCAGCAGACCGGGACAGAGCTTTTATAGCAATCAGCCCCAGCATTTT,CASRPGQSFYSNQPQHF
TRBV12-3/TRBV12-4,TRBD1,TRBJ1-3,.,TGTGCCAGCAGTTTAACCGACAGGGGGCTGTTCTCTGGAAACACCATATATTTT,CASSLTDRGLFSGNTIYF
TRBV27,.,TRBJ2-2,many,TGTGCCAGCAGCAGGAACACCGGGGAGCTGTTTTTT,CASSRNTGELFF
TRBV4-2,TRBD2,TRBJ2-3,.,TGTGCCAGCAGCCAAGCTCTAGCGGGAGGGCCGGGCACAGATACGCAGTATTTT,CASSQALAGGPGTDTQYF
TRBV5-1,.,TRBJ2-6,many,TGCGCCAGCAGCTTGGACGGTGGGGCCAACGTCCTGACTTTC,CASSLDGGANVLTF
TRBV12-3/TRBV12-4,.,TRBJ2-1,.,TGTGCCAGCAGTTTAGAGACAGCAGACAATGAGCAGTTCTTC,CASSLETADNEQFF
TRBV18,.,TRBJ2-7,many,TGTGCCAGCTCACCAGGGGCTGCTTCCTACGAGCAGTACTTC,CASSPGAASYEQYF
TRBV20-1,TRBD2,TRBJ2-7,many,TGCAGTGCTAGAGAACTAGCGGTCGCTCCTAACGAGCAGTACTTC,CSARELAVAPNEQYF
TRBV6-5,TRBD2,TRBJ2-2,many,TGTGCCAGCAGTTCATTAGCGGGAGGGCCCTTAAACACCGGGGAGCTGTTTTTT,CASSSLAGGPLNTGELFF
TRBV2,.,TRBJ2-7,many,TGTGCCAGCACGAGCGAATCACACTACGAGCAGTACTTC,CASTSESHYEQYF
TRBV23-1,TRBD1,TRBJ2-1,many,TGCGCCAGCAGTCATTCCGAACATACAATACAGGGGGATTACAATGAGCAGTTCTTC,CASSHSEHTIQGDYNEQFF
TRBV20-1,.,TRBJ2-4,many,TGCAGTGCCTGGCAGCGACAACTAGCCAAAAACATTCAGTACTTC,CSAWQRQLAKNIQYF